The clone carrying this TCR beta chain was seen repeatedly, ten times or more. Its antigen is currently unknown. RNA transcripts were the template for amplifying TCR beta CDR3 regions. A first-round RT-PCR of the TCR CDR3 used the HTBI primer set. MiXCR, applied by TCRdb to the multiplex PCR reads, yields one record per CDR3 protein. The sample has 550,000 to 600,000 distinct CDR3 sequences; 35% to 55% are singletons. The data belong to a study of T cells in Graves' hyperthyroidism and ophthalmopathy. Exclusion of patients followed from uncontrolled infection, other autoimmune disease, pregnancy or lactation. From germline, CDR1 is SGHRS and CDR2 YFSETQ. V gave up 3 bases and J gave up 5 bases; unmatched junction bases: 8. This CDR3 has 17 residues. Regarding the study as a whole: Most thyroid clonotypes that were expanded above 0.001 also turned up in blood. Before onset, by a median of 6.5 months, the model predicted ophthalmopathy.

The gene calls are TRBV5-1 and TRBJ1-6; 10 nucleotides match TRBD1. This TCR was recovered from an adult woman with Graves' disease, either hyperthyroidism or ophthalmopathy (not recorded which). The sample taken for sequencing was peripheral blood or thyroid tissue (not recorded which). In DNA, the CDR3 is TGCGCCAGCAGCTCGGGTACGGGACAGGGGAATAATTCACCCCTCCACTTT. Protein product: CASSSGTGQGNNSPLHF.